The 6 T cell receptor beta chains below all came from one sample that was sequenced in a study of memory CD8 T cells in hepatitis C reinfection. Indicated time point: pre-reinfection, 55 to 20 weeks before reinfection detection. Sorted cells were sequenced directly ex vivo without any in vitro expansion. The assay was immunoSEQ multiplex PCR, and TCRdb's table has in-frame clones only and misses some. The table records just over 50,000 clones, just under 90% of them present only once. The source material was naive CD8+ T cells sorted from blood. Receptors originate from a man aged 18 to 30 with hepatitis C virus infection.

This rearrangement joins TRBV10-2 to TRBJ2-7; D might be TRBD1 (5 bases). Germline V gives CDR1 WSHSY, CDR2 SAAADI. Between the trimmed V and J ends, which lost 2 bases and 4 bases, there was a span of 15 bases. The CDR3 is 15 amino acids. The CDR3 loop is CASSERTFHQYEQYF. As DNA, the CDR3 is TGCGCCAGCAGTGAGCGGACATTCCACCAATACGAGCAGTACTTC.

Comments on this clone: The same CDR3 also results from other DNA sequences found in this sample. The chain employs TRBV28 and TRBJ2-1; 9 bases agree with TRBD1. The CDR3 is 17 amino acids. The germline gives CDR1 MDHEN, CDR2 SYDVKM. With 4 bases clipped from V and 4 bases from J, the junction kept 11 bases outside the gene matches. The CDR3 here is CASSSPFRDRAYNEQFF. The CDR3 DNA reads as TGTGCCAGCAGTTCCCCCTTCCGGGACAGGGCTTACAATGAGCAGTTCTTC. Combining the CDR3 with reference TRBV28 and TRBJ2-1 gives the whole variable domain DVKVTQSSRYLVKRTGEKVFLECVQDMDHENMFWYRQDPGLGLRLIYFSYDVKMKEKGDIPEGYSVSREKKERFSLILESASTNQTSMYLCASSSPFRDRAYNEQFFGPGTRLTVL.

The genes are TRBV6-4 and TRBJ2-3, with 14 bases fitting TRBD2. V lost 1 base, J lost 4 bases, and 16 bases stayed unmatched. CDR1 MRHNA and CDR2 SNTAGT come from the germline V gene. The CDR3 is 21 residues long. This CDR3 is CASSDLGLAGAKTLIADTQYF. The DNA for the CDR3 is TGTGCCAGCAGTGACTTGGGACTAGCGGGAGCTAAAACCCTTATCGCAGATACGCAGTATTTT.

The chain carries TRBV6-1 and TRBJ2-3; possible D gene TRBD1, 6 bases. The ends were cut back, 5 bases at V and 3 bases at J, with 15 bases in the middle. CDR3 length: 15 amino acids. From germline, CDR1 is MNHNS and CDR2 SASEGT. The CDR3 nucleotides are TGTGCCAGCAGTATTATCGACAGGCCGACAGATACGCAGTATTTT. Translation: CASSIIDRPTDTQYF.

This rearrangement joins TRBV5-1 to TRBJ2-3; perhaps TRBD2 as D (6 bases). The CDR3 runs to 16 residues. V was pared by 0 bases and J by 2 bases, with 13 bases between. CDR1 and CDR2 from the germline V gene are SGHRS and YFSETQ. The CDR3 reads CASSLAEGGTTDTQYF. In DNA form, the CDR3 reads TGCGCCAGCAGCTTGGCGGAGGGAGGCACCACAGATACGCAGTATTTT.

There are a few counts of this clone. DNA of the CDR3: TGTGCCAGCAGTTCAGACAGGGGTGCGACTGAAGCTTTCTTT. Amino acids: CASSSDRGATEAFF. V and J are TRBV6-6 and TRBJ1-1; 8 bases line up with TRBD1. This CDR3 spans 14 amino acids. With 4 bases clipped from V and 5 bases from J, the junction kept 6 bases outside the gene matches. The germline V gene encodes CDR1 MNHNY and CDR2 SVGAGI (reference sequence).